The T cell receptor (beta chain) under discussion was sequenced for a study of cytomegalovirus exposure and HLA in healthy donors. Germline V lookup: CDR1 MNHEY, CDR2 SVGAGI. CDR3 length: 13 amino acids. V lost 2 bases, J lost 5 bases, and 9 bases lay in between. This clone has just a few counts. The PCR had 60 Vbeta and 13 Jbeta primers. Libraries were prepared by immunoSEQ multiplex PCR; TCRdb keeps only in-frame clonotypes and omits some of them. The profile shows 150,000 to 200,000 clones, roughly 82% of them singletons. The sequencing input was PBMCs. The chain combines TRBV6-5 with TRBJ1-1; D might be TRBD1 (5 bases). The sequence was collected from a man in his forties in good health and CMV-seronegative. The CDR3 here is CASSYDRQTEAFF. CDR3 DNA sequence: TGTGCCAGCAGTTACGACAGACAGACTGAAGCTTTCTTT.